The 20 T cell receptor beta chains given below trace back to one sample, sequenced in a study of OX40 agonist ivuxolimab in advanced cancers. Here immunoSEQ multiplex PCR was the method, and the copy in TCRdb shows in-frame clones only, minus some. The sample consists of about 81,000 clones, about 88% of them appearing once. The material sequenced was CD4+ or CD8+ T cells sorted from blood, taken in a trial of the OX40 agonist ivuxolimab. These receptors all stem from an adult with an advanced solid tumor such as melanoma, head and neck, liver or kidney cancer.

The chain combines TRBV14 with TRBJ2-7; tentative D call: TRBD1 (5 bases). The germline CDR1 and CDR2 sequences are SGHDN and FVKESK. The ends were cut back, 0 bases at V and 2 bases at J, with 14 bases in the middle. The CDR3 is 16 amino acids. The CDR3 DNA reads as TGTGCCAGCAGCCAAGACAGGGAATTATCAGCCTACGAGCAGTACTTC. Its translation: CASSQDRELSAYEQYF.

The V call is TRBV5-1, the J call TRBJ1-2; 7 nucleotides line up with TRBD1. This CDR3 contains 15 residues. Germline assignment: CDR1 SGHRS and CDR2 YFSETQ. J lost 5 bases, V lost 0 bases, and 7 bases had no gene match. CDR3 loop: CASSLGPTGEYGYTF. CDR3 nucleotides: TGCGCCAGCAGCTTGGGCCCAACAGGGGAGTATGGCTACACCTTC.

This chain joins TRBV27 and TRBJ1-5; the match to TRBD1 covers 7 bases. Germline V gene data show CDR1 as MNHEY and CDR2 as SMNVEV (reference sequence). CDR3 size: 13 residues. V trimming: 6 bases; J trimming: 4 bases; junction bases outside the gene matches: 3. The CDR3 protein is CASRSGQNQPQHF. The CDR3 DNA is TGTGCCAGCAGATCGGGACAGAATCAGCCCCAGCATTTT.

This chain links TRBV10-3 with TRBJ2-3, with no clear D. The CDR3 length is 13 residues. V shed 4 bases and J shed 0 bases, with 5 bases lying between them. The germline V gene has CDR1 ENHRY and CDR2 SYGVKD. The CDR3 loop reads CAISGASTDTQYF. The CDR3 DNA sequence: TGTGCCATCAGTGGGGCTAGCACAGATACGCAGTATTTT.

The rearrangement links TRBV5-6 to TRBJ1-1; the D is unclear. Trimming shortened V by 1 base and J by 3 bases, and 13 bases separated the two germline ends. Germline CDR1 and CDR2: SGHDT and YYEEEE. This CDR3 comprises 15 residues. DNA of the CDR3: TGTGCCAGCAGCTTGTTAATTGGGTGGGACACTGAAGCTTTCTTT. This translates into CASSLLIGWDTEAFF.

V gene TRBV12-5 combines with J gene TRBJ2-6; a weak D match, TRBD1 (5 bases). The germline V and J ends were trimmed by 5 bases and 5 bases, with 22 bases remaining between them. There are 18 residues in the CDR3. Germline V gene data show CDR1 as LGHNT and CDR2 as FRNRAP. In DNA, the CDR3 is TGTGCTAGTGGTAACATGGGTGCAGGACAAAGTCGGGCCAACGTCCTGACTTTC. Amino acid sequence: CASGNMGAGQSRANVLTF.

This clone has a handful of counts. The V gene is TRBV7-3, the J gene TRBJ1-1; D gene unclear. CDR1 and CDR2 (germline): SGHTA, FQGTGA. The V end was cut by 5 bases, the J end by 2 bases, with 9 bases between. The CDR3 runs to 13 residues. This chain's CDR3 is CASSPRPNTEAFF. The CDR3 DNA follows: TGTGCCAGCAGCCCCAGGCCAAACACTGAAGCTTTCTTT.

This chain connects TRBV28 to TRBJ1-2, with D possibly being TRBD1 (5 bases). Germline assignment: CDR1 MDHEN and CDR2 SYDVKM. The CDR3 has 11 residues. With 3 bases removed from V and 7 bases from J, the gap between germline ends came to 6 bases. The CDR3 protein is CASSFRAGYTF. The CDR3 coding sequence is TGTGCCAGCAGTTTCAGGGCTGGCTACACCTTC.

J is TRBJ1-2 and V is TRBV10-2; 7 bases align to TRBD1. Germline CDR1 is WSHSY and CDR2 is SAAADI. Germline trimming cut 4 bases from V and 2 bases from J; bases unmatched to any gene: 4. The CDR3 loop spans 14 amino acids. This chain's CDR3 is CASSAGTVNYGYTF. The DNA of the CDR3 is TGCGCCAGCAGTGCTGGGACAGTCAACTATGGCTACACCTTC.

The CDR3 region is CASSPSRPGTGIHEQYF. The CDR3 bases are TGTGCCAGTAGCCCCTCCAGGCCCGGGACAGGGATCCACGAGCAGTACTTC. This chain joins TRBV19 and TRBJ2-7; 9 bases fit TRBD1. Trimming cost V 6 bases and J 5 bases; bases outside gene matches: 17. The germline V gene encodes CDR1 LNHDA and CDR2 SQIVND (reference sequence). This CDR3 is 17 amino acids long.

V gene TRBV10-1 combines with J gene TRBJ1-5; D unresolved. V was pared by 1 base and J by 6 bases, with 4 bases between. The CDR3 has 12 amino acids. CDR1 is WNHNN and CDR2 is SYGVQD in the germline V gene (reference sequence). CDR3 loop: CASSEYGQPQHF. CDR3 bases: TGCGCCAGCAGTGAGTATGGTCAGCCCCAGCATTTT.

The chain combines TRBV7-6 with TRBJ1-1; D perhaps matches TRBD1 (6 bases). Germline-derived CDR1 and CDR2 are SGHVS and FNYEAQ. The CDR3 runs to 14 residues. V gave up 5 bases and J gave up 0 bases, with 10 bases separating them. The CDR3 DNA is TGTGCCAGCAGCCCAGGGGCGATGAACACTGAAGCTTTCTTT. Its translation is CASSPGAMNTEAFF.

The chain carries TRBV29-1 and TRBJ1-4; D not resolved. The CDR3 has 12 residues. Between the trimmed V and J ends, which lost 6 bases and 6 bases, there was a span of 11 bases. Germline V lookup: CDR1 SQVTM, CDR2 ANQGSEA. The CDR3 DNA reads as TGCAGCGTCCGATCAGGCCATGAAAAACTGTTTTTT. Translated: CSVRSGHEKLFF.

The CDR3 region has the DNA TGTGCCAGCAGTTTAGGGGGCGGGGGCTCCGAAGCTTTCTTT. This encodes CASSLGGGGSEAFF. This chain links TRBV27 with TRBJ1-1; possibly TRBD1 for D (6 bases). CDR3 length: 14 amino acids. The germline CDR1 and CDR2 sequences are MNHEY and SMNVEV (reference sequence). The ends were cut back, 2 bases at V and 8 bases at J, with 15 bases in the middle.

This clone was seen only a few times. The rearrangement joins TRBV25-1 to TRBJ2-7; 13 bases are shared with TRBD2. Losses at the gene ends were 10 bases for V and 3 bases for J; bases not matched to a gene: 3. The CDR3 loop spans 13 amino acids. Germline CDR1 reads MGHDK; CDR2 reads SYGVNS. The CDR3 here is CATRTSGSYEQYF. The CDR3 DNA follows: TGTGCCACCAGGACTAGCGGGAGCTACGAGCAGTACTTC.

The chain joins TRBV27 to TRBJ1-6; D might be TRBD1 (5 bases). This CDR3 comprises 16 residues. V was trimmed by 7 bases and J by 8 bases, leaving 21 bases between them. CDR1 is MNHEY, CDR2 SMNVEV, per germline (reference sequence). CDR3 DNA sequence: TGTGCCAGCACCTCCCGAACGCGAAGAGGGGATTCACCCCTCCACTTT. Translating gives CASTSRTRRGDSPLHF.

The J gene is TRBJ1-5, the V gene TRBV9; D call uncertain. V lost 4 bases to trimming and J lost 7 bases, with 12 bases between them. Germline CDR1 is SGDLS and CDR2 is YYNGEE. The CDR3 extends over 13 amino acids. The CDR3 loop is CASSPSPRQPQHF. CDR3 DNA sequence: TGTGCCAGCAGCCCTAGCCCCCGCCAGCCCCAGCATTTT.

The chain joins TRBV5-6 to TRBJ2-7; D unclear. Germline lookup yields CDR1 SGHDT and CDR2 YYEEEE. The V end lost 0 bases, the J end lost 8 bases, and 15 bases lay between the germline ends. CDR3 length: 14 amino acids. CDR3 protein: CASSLGAVPSKQYV. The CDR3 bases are TGTGCCAGCAGCTTGGGGGCAGTCCCGTCGAAGCAGTACGTC.

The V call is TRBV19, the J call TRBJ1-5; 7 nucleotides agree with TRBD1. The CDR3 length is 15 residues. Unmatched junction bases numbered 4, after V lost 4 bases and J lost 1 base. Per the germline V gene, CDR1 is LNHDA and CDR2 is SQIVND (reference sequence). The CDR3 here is CASSTGTASNQPQHF. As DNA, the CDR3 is TGTGCCAGTAGTACCGGGACAGCCAGCAATCAGCCCCAGCATTTT.

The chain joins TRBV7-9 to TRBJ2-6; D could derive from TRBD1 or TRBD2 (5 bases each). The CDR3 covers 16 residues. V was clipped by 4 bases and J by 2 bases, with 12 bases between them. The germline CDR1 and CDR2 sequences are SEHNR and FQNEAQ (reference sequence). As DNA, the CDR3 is TGTGCCAGCAGCTCGAACTTGGGGGCTGGGGCCAACGTCCTGACTTTC. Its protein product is CASSSNLGAGANVLTF.